This T cell receptor beta chain was profiled in a study of CD8+ T cells in alopecia areata. Note on this clone: Its antigen is unknown.

The CDR3 spans 15 residues. The germline V gene encodes CDR1 MGHRA and CDR2 YSYEKL. V gave up 3 bases and J gave up 3 bases, with 15 bases separating them. Regarding the study as a whole: Many of the expanded lesional clones endured in scalp and blood while on tofacitinib. Among the top 100, expanded CD8+ clones, as well as scalp clonality, were significantly decreased by tofacitinib.

Specified treatment: oral pan-JAK inhibitor, 5-10 mg twice daily. Using a FACSAria, the CD4+ and CD8+ T cells were sorted from the PBMCs. The sequencing template was cDNA reverse transcribed from extracted RNA. Clones were read by immunoSEQ multiplex PCR, and TCRdb kept only the in-frame ones, dropping some. The data hold 200,000 to 250,000 clones, with around two fifths observed a single time. The J gene is TRBJ2-7, the V gene TRBV4-1, with no clear D. The sequence came from a human donor with alopecia areata. Sequenced here: CD4+ T cells sorted from blood, sampled between weeks 30 and 35, from a patient treated with tofacitinib. Here the CDR3 DNA reads TGCGCCAGCAGCCACGCAGGCTCCGAGCACTACGAGCAGTACTTC. Encoded protein: CASSHAGSEHYEQYF.